This T cell receptor (beta chain) was observed in a study of blood T cell repertoires in COVID-19. Study at large: Samples representing acute and convalescent COVID-19 were sourced from the United States, Italy and Spain. PBMCs, B-cell-depleted T cells, or T cells provided the cDNA or gDNA that made up the material.

Seattle researchers signed up patients amid active infection and tracked them longitudinally. The V end was cut by 7 bases, the J end by 8 bases, with 9 bases between. The CDR3 covers 12 residues. TCRdb's copy holds only in-frame clones and misses some; the assay was immunoSEQ multiplex PCR. Among 500,000 to 600,000 clones, around 90% were seen once, and the ten largest hold 7.5% to 9.5%. The V and J genes are TRBV12-3 or TRBV12-4 and TRBJ1-6; perhaps TRBD1 as D (6 bases). The source is a woman aged 45-65 years with COVID-19, enrolled during active disease. Specimen: peripheral blood. The CDR3 loop reads CASTRGDSPLHF. The CDR3 DNA is TGTGCCAGCACCAGGGGCGATTCACCCCTCCACTTT.